This T cell receptor (beta chain) emerged from a study of shared clonotypes between healthy human individuals. Study-wide background: Each donor contributed plates that comprised three CD4 naive, three CD4 memory, two CD8 naive and one CD8 memory.

Clones were read by immunoSEQ multiplex PCR, and TCRdb kept only the in-frame ones, dropping some. There are approximately 1,500,000 clones in the sample; 98% occur only once, and about 0.45% lies in the top ten. Subsets obtained from CD4+ cells comprised CD45RA+ naive and CD45RA-negative memory cells. The TCR comes from a young man in good health. The source material was naive CD4+ T cells sorted from blood. Documented subset: CD45RA+ positively selected.

The CDR3 sequence is CASSLLTSGSAGETQYF. CDR3 DNA sequence: TGCGCCAGCAGCCTGTTGACTAGCGGGAGCGCTGGAGAGACCCAGTACTTC. The V and J genes are TRBV5-1 and TRBJ2-5; 12 nucleotides line up with TRBD2. Trimming took 4 bases from V and 4 from J; bases not matched to a gene: 11. Germline V gene data show CDR1 as SGHRS and CDR2 as YFSETQ. CDR3 length: 17 residues.